Below, 3 T cell receptor beta chains from the same sample are listed, as sequenced in a study of blood T cell repertoires in COVID-19. The table came from immunoSEQ multiplex PCR; TCRdb's copy has only in-frame clones and leaves some out. The table shows a few hundred thousand clones, with 89% occurring only once. Sequencing was done on a sample of peripheral blood. The origin of the receptors is a woman between 35 and 50 years old who had recovered from COVID-19.

The CDR3 nucleotides read TGTGCCAGTAGTATTGTCAGACAAAGGACAGGGGGCCGGAAAGCTTTCTTT. Translating it yields CASSIVRQRTGGRKAFF. The genes are TRBV19 and TRBJ1-1; TRBD1 matches at 11 bases. The germline V gene has CDR1 LNHDA and CDR2 SQIVND (reference sequence). The CDR3 length is 17 residues. V lost 3 bases to trimming and J lost 9 bases; unmatched junction nucleotides: 15.

V usage is TRBV6-1 and J usage is TRBJ1-5; 8 bases match TRBD1. CDR1 and CDR2 (germline): MNHNS, SASEGT. The CDR3 runs to 14 residues. V was pared by 1 base and J by 4 bases, with 0 bases of the junction left unmatched. The CDR3 protein is CASSEGTGNQPQHF. The CDR3 region has the DNA TGTGCCAGCAGTGAAGGGACAGGGAATCAGCCCCAGCATTTT.

V usage is TRBV7-2 and J usage is TRBJ1-4; D not resolved. Deletions cut 5 bases from V and 7 bases from J, with 23 bases between. Germline V lookup: CDR1 SGHTA, CDR2 FQGNSA. The CDR3 totals 17 residues. Written as DNA, the CDR3 is TGTGCCAGCAGCGACCCGTTGGGAGGGTGGGGAGTTGAAAAACTGTTTTTT. It translates to CASSDPLGGWGVEKLFF.